What follows is one T cell receptor (beta chain) and its context. Its antigen remains unidentified. Amplification used 60 Vbeta primers and 13 Jbeta primers. Assay used: immunoSEQ multiplex PCR; TCRdb lists only in-frame clones, some missing. The sample contains approximately 170,000 clones, around 85% of which appear only once. These data originate in a study of cytomegalovirus exposure and HLA in healthy donors. Study conclusions and caveats: Confirmation in vitro established that a few CMV-associated chains were specific for CMV antigens.

As for the donors, each was a healthy bone marrow donor. This CDR3 has 13 amino acids. The germline CDR1 and CDR2 sequences are SGHNT and YYREEE (reference sequence). V was trimmed by 0 bases and J by 3 bases, leaving 4 bases between them. The chain employs TRBV5-4 and TRBJ1-3; D gene ambiguous. The sample taken for sequencing was PBMCs. This TCR came from a boy between 2 and 10 years old in good health and CMV-seronegative. The CDR3 protein is CASSLAHGNTIYF. CDR3 nucleotide sequence: TGTGCCAGCAGCTTGGCCCATGGAAACACCATATATTTT.